The sequence of this T cell receptor (beta chain) was determined in a study of shared clonotypes between healthy human individuals. As for the study in general: Each donor's CD4 naive and CD4 memory cells filled three plates apiece, CD8 naive two, and CD8 memory one. Findings of the study overall: Naive subsets generally exceeded memory subsets in estimated richness.

CDR1 LNHDA and CDR2 SQIVND come from the germline V gene (reference sequence). The CDR3 extends over 14 amino acids. The ends lost 8 bases at V and 9 bases at J; junction bases unmatched: 13. Measured with immunoSEQ multiplex PCR; TCRdb has only the in-frame clones, and not every one. The sample has 740,000 or so clones, roughly 73% seen once. Worth noting for this clone: Its antigen is still unknown.

This chain uses TRBV19 with TRBJ2-1; 7 positions agree with TRBD2. Sequencing was performed on memory CD4+ T cells sorted from blood. The subset denotes: CD45RA-negative fraction. The clonotype originates from a woman aged 25 to 39 in good health. The chain's CDR3 is CASLGVRSSGEQFF. The CDR3 bases are TGTGCCAGTTTGGGGGTCCGATCTAGCGGTGAGCAGTTCTTC. Full variable domain (rest looked up from reference TRBV19 and TRBJ2-1): DGGITQSPKYLFRKEGQNVTLSCEQNLNHDAMYWYRQDPGQGLRLIYYSQIVNDFQKGDIAEGYSVSREKKESFPLTVTSAQKNPTAFYLCASLGVRSSGEQFFGPGTRLTVL.